This TCR beta chain was documented in a study of blood T cell repertoires in COVID-19. Study as a whole: Nucleic acid was either cDNA or gDNA, and it came from T cells, B-cell-depleted T cells, or PBMCs.

Original handling: It was from reference gene primer amplification that nucleated cell counts were estimated. Sequencing used immunoSEQ multiplex PCR; TCRdb keeps in-frame clones, though not all of them. The V and J calls and clone size come from that table; D and trimming were worked out from the DNA. This table holds 380,000 or so clones, more than 65% found once. There are 15 residues in the CDR3. Trimming cost V 3 bases and J 0 bases, with 10 bases left between them. Germline V gives CDR1 MNHEY, CDR2 SMNVEV (reference sequence). The clonotype comes from a human donor with acute or convalescent COVID-19. The donor label of this sample is uncertain. Material for sequencing was peripheral blood. This chain joins TRBV27 and TRBJ2-3; unclear D gene. This CDR3 is CASSFGRPSTDTQYF. The CDR3 bases are TGTGCCAGCAGTTTTGGCAGGCCAAGCACAGATACGCAGTATTTT.